Below are 21 T cell receptor beta chains sequenced from a single sample in a study of OX40 agonist ivuxolimab in advanced cancers. Profiled with immunoSEQ multiplex PCR; TCRdb holds only in-frame clones, not every one. The table lists 45,000 to 55,000 clones, 65% to 85% of them singletons. Sequencing used CD4+ or CD8+ T cells sorted from blood, obtained in a trial of the OX40 agonist ivuxolimab. All receptors derive from an adult with an advanced solid tumor such as melanoma, head and neck, liver or kidney cancer.

About this clone itself: In the same sample, other DNA sequences code for this CDR3. V gene TRBV9 combines with J gene TRBJ2-1; D may be TRBD1 or TRBD2 (5 bases each). V was cut by 4 bases and J by 5 bases, with 16 bases left in between. Germline loops: CDR1 SGDLS, CDR2 YYNGEE. There are 15 residues in the CDR3. This CDR3 reads CASSPRVGVNNEQFF. The CDR3, as DNA: TGTGCCAGCAGCCCGCGGGTAGGGGTCAACAATGAGCAGTTCTTC.

The chain recombines TRBV4-1 with TRBJ1-1; no firm D call. The V end lost 0 bases, the J end lost 1 base, and 9 bases lay between the germline ends. This CDR3 region has 15 residues. Germline V gene data show CDR1 as MGHRA and CDR2 as YSYEKL. CDR3 DNA sequence: TGCGCCAGCAGCCAAGATCGGGTCCCGAACACTGAAGCTTTCTTT. This translates into CASSQDRVPNTEAFF.

In the case of this clone: This same CDR3 is encoded by further DNA sequences in the sample. The chain links TRBV6-1 to TRBJ1-5; D unresolved. From germline, CDR1 is MNHNS and CDR2 SASEGT. V gave up 5 bases and J gave up 1 base, with 6 bases separating them. The CDR3 covers 13 residues. As DNA, the CDR3 is TGTGCCAGCAGTTCAGTCAGCAATCAGCCCCAGCATTTT. Translated: CASSSVSNQPQHF.

This chain uses TRBV9 with TRBJ1-6, with 7 bases identical to TRBD1. CDR1 and CDR2 (germline): SGDLS, YYNGEE. The CDR3 is 16 amino acids. The trim removed 4 bases at V and 11 bases at J, leaving 15 bases unmatched. The CDR3 region has the DNA TGTGCCAGCAGCCCCATCGGGGACAGCGAGGGTACACCCCTCCACTTT. Its translation is CASSPIGDSEGTPLHF. The full variable domain, with the rest looked up from reference TRBV9 and TRBJ1-6, is DSGVTQTPKHLITATGQRVTLRCSPRSGDLSVYWYQQSLDQGLQFLIQYYNGEERAKGNILERFSAQQFPDLHSELNLSSLELGDSALYFCASSPIGDSEGTPLHFGNGTRLTVT.

The rearrangement links TRBV7-2 to TRBJ2-5; D may be TRBD1 (5 bases). V lost 3 bases to trimming and J lost 3 bases, with 8 bases between them. Per germline, CDR1 SGHTA and CDR2 FQGNSA. This CDR3 is 13 amino acids long. The CDR3 nucleotides are TGTGCCAGCAGCTTTAGGGGAAAAGAGACCCAGTACTTC. Protein product: CASSFRGKETQYF.

This clone appeared a few times. The DNA for the CDR3 is TGTGCCTGGAGTGTACCAGGGGAGAGGGGTCAGCCCCAGCATTTT. Translation: CAWSVPGERGQPQHF. V and J are TRBV30 and TRBJ1-5, with D possibly being TRBD1 (6 bases). The CDR3 is made up of 15 amino acids. Per the germline V gene, CDR1 is GTSNPN and CDR2 is SVGIG (reference sequence). The germline V and J ends were trimmed by 0 bases and 6 bases, with 15 bases remaining between them.

The chain uses TRBV5-1 and TRBJ2-5; TRBD1 or TRBD2 may be the D gene (6 bases each). Germline V gene data show CDR1 as SGHRS and CDR2 as YFSETQ. The CDR3 totals 12 residues. V lost 5 bases, J lost 3 bases, and 8 bases lay in between. Written as DNA, the CDR3 is TGCGCCAGCAGTAGGGGGGAAGAGACCCAGTACTTC. Residues: CASSRGEETQYF.

V gene TRBV10-3 combines with J gene TRBJ2-3; 7 bases line up with TRBD1. V was pared by 2 bases and J by 6 bases, with 14 bases of the junction left unmatched. CDR1 and CDR2 from the germline V gene are ENHRY and SYGVKD. This CDR3 comprises 17 residues. The CDR3 loop is CAISEPMGVRGHDTQYF. In DNA, the CDR3 is TGTGCCATCAGTGAGCCGATGGGGGTAAGGGGGCATGATACGCAGTATTTT.

The J gene is TRBJ2-7, the V gene TRBV19; TRBD1 aligns across 9 bases. Germline CDR1 reads LNHDA; CDR2 reads SQIVND (reference sequence). CDR3 length equals 15 residues. V lost 5 bases, J lost 4 bases, and 9 bases stayed unmatched. The CDR3 protein is CASSGPGQGLYEQYF. Here the CDR3 DNA reads TGTGCCAGTAGTGGGCCGGGACAGGGATTGTACGAGCAGTACTTC.

This chain links TRBV5-4 with TRBJ2-2, with D tentatively TRBD2 (5 bases). The germline gives CDR1 SGHNT, CDR2 YYREEE (reference sequence). The CDR3 totals 18 residues. V was clipped by 0 bases and J by 1 base, with 16 bases between them. The DNA for the CDR3 is TGTGCCAGCAGCTTGGCACGGGATACTAACCTGAACACCGGGGAGCTGTTTTTT. It yields the protein CASSLARDTNLNTGELFF. The whole variable domain, remainder taken from reference TRBV5-4 and TRBJ2-2, is ETGVTQSPTHLIKTRGQQVTLRCSSQSGHNTVSWYQQALGQGPQFIFQYYREEENGRGNFPPRFSGLQFPNYSSELNVNALELDDSALYLCASSLARDTNLNTGELFFGEGSRLTVL.

CDR3 amino acids: CASSLNRDRGHEQYF. In nucleotides, the CDR3 is TGTGCCAGCAGTTTAAACCGGGACAGGGGGCACGAGCAGTACTTC. The chain joins TRBV27 to TRBJ2-7; 12 bases line up with TRBD1. CDR1 is MNHEY and CDR2 is SMNVEV in the germline V gene (reference sequence). V lost 2 bases, J lost 5 bases, and 4 bases stayed unmatched. The CDR3 extends over 15 amino acids.

This rearrangement joins TRBV7-9 to TRBJ1-4; 7 nucleotides match TRBD1. V lost 4 bases to trimming and J lost 7 bases; unmatched junction nucleotides: 6. Germline CDR1 is SEHNR and CDR2 is FQNEAQ (reference sequence). The CDR3 has 14 amino acids. The DNA for the CDR3 is TGTGCCAGCAGCTCAATGACAGGGCCTGAAAAACTGTTTTTT. It translates to CASSSMTGPEKLFF. The complete variable domain, with remaining parts taken from reference TRBV7-9 and TRBJ1-4, reads DTGVSQNPRHKITKRGQNVTFRCDPISEHNRLYWYRQTLGQGPEFLTYFQNEAQLEKSRLLSDRFSAERPKGSFSTLEIQRTEQGDSAMYLCASSSMTGPEKLFFGSGTQLSVL.

In its sample, this clone was seen once. The gene calls are TRBV5-6 and TRBJ2-1, with 10 bases matching TRBD2. The CDR3 consists of 13 residues. Germline CDR1 is SGHDT and CDR2 is YYEEEE. CDR3 in amino acids: CATGGLAYNEQFF. CDR3 coding DNA: TGTGCAACGGGGGGACTAGCGTACAATGAGCAGTTCTTC.

The chain links TRBV11-2 to TRBJ1-6; TRBD1 aligns across 7 bases. The CDR3 covers 14 residues. V was clipped by 4 bases and J by 6 bases; unmatched bases: 3. In germline, CDR1 is SGHAT, CDR2 FQNNGV. The CDR3 loop reads CASSSGQVNSPLHF. The CDR3 region has the DNA TGTGCCAGCAGCTCCGGACAGGTTAATTCACCCCTCCACTTT.

V is TRBV2 and J is TRBJ2-7; the match to TRBD2 covers 13 bases. Germline V lookup: CDR1 SNHLY, CDR2 FYNNEI. The CDR3 covers 14 residues. V lost 6 bases and J lost 4; bases outside the gene matches: 3. The DNA for the CDR3 is TGTGCCAGCAGGGGGACTAGCGGGATGTACGAGCAGTACTTC. Translating it yields CASRGTSGMYEQYF.

DNA for the CDR3: TGTGCCAGCAGTTGGGATTGGGGATCACCCCTCCACTTT. Translating gives CASSWDWGSPLHF. This rearrangement joins TRBV7-3 to TRBJ1-6; no clear D. Trimming pared 6 bases from V and 10 bases from J, leaving 13 bases between. There are 13 residues in the CDR3. CDR1 is SGHTA and CDR2 is FQGTGA in the germline V gene.

The chain has TRBV9 and TRBJ2-1, with 7 bases aligning to TRBD1. In germline, CDR1 is SGDLS, CDR2 YYNGEE. The CDR3 sequence is 15 residues long. With 0 bases clipped from V and 6 bases from J, the junction kept 6 bases outside the gene matches. CDR3 sequence: CASSVAVAGGNEQFF. The DNA of the CDR3 is TGTGCCAGCAGCGTAGCTGTGGCAGGGGGCAATGAGCAGTTCTTC.

This clone was observed once. The chain couples TRBV19 to TRBJ1-2; D is ambiguous. The germline V gene encodes CDR1 LNHDA and CDR2 SQIVND (reference sequence). The V end was cut by 1 base, the J end by 6 bases, with 9 bases between. This CDR3 has 13 residues. CDR3 protein: CASSIGHGDGYTF. The CDR3 nucleotides are TGTGCCAGTAGTATAGGGCACGGGGATGGCTACACCTTC.

In DNA, the CDR3 is TGTGCCAGCAGTTACTCGCAATTTCAGGGCACAGATACGCAGTATTTT. Translating gives CASSYSQFQGTDTQYF. This rearrangement joins TRBV6-5 to TRBJ2-3; unclear D gene. V was shortened by 0 bases and J by 1 base, with 11 bases between the two germline ends. The CDR3 has 16 residues. Germline assignment: CDR1 MNHEY and CDR2 SVGAGI.

The V gene is TRBV7-2, the J gene TRBJ2-3; 14 positions agree with TRBD2. The CDR3 has 18 amino acids. Germline-derived CDR1 and CDR2 are SGHTA and FQGNSA. After removal of 5 bases from V and 2 bases from J, the junction contained 9 bases not matched to a gene. The CDR3 DNA reads TGTGCCAGCAGCCCGGGACTAGCGGGAGCGAGGTTCACAGATACGCAGTATTTT. Protein sequence: CASSPGLAGARFTDTQYF.

CDR3 protein: CASSDGQGASGYTF. CDR3 bases: TGTGCCAGCAGTGACGGTCAGGGGGCGAGTGGCTACACCTTC. This chain links TRBV6-4 with TRBJ1-2; TRBD1 matches 8 bases. Germline V gene sequence: CDR1 MRHNA, CDR2 SNTAGT. The CDR3 runs to 14 residues. The V segment lost 2 bases and the J segment 7 bases; nucleotides outside the gene matches: 6.